The T cell receptor beta chain described here comes from a study of shared clonotypes between healthy human individuals. Study-wide points: Sampling included only blood; tissue repertoires likely differ.

On this clone: Its matching antigen is unknown.

Free of recent acute infections or vaccinations, the donors were healthy HIV-negative adults. Every one of the donors was a Caucasian adult that lived in Nashville, Tennessee. CDR3 length: 15 amino acids. Germline CDR1 is SGHVS and CDR2 is FNYEAQ. The ends lost 10 bases at V and 6 bases at J; junction bases unmatched: 13. The sorted-subset replicate PCRs were given about 200 ng DNA, which is tens of thousands of T cell genomes. Measured with immunoSEQ multiplex PCR; TCRdb has only the in-frame clones, and not every one. The table has hundreds of thousands of clones, approximately 97% seen once; the top ten hold approximately 0.057%.

This sequence joins TRBV7-6 and TRBJ2-1, with 9 bases matching TRBD2. The sequence was collected from a young woman in good health. The sequencing sample was made of naive CD4+ T cells sorted from blood. Subset given: CD45RA+ positively selected. CDR3 DNA: TGTGCCACCAGGAGAATAGCGGGAGCAAGCAATGAGCAGTTCTTC. It codes for CATRRIAGASNEQFF.